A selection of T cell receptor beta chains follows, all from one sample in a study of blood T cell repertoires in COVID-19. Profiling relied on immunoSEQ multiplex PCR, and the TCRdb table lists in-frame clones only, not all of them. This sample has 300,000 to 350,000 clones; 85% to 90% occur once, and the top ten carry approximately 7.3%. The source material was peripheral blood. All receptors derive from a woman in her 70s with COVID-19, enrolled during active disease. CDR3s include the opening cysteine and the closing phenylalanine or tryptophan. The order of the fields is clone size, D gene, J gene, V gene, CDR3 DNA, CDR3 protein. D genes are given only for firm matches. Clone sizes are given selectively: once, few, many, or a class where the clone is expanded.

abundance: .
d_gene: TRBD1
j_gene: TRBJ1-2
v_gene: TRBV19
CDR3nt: TGTGCCAGTAGCGTTGCCGGGACAGAGTCTTATGGCTACACCTTC
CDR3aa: CASSVAGTESYGYTF

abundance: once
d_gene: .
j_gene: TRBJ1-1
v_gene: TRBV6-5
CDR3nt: TGTGCCAGCAGGGACAGTGGTTGGAACACTGAAGCTTTCTTT
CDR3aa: CASRDSGWNTEAFF

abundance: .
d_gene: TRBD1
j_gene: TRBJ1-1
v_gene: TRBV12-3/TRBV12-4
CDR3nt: TGTGCCAGCAGCCTACAGGGGAGCACTGAAGCTTTCTTT
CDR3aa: CASSLQGSTEAFF

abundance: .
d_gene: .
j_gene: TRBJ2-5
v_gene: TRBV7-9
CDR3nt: TGTGCCAGCAGCCACAAGACATTACAAGAGACCCAGTACTTC
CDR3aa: CASSHKTLQETQYF

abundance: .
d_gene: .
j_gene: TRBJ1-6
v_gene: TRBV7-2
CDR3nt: TGTGCCAGCAGCTTAAGGGGTGGCGGCTATAATTCACCCCTCCACTTT
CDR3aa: CASSLRGGGYNSPLHF

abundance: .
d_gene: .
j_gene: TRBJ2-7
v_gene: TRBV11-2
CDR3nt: TGTGCCAGCAGCTTAGGCAGGGCTGCGGAGCAGTACTTC
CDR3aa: CASSLGRAAEQYF

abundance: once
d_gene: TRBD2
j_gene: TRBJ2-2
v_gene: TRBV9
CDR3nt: TGTGCCAGCAGCGTAGGGGCTAGCGGGGCAACCGGGGAGCTGTTTTTT
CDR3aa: CASSVGASGATGELFF

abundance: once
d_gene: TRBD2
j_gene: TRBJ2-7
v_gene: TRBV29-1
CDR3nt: TGCAGTGCGACTAGCTCTGACGAGCAGTACTTC
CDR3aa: CSATSSDEQYF

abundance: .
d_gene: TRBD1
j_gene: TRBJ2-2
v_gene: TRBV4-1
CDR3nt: TGCGCCAGCAGCCATGCCCCGGGACAGCTGAACACCGGGGAGCTGTTTTTT
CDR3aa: CASSHAPGQLNTGELFF

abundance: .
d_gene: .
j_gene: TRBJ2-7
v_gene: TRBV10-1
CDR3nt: TGCGCCAGCAGTGGGTTGACAAGGCCAGAATACGAGCAGTACTTC
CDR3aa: CASSGLTRPEYEQYF

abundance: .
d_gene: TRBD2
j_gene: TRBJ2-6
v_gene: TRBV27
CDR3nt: TGTGCCTGCCGAGCGGGGGGCGCCTCTGGGGCCAACGTCCTGACTTTC
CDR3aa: CACRAGGASGANVLTF

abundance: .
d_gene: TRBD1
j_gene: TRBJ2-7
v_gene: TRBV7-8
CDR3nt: TGTGCCAGCAGCGTCCGGGACAGCGCCTACGAGCAGTACTTC
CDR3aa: CASSVRDSAYEQYF

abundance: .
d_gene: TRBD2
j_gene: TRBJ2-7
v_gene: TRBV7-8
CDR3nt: TGTGCCAGCAGCCCCGCTAGCGGGGGTTTCTTCGAGCAGTACTTC
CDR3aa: CASSPASGGFFEQYF

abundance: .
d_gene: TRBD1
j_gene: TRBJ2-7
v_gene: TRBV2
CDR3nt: TGTGCCAGCGTCCGGGACAGGGGCTCCTACGAGCAGTACTTC
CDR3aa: CASVRDRGSYEQYF

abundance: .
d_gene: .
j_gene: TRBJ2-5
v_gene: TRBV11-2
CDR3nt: TGTGCCAGCAGCGTAACAGTGCAAGAGACCCAGTACTTC
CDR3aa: CASSVTVQETQYF

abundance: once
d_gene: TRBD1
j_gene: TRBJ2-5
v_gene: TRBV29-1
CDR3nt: TGCAGCGGACAGGGGTTCGCAGAGACCCAGTACTTC
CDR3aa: CSGQGFAETQYF

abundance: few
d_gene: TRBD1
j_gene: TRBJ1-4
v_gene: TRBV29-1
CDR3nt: TGCAGCGTGGCAAGGGGGCTCGGGGAAAAACTGTTTTTT
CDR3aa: CSVARGLGEKLFF

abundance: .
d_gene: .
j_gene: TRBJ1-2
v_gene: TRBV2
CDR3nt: TGTGCCAGCAGTGAAGGCGCTGGGGGCATTTATGGCTACACCTTC
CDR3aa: CASSEGAGGIYGYTF

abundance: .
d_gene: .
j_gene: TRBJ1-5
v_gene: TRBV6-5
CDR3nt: TGTGCCAGCAGTCCCCAGGCGGGAAGCAATCAGCCCCAGCATTTT
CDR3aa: CASSPQAGSNQPQHF

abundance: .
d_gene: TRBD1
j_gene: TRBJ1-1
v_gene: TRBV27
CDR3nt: TGTGCCAGCAGTTTAATTGGGACAGTGAACACTGAAGCTTTCTTT
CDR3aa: CASSLIGTVNTEAFF

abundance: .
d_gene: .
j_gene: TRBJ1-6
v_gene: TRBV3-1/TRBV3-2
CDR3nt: TGTGCCAGCAGCCATCTGGGAGGCTCCTATAATTCACCCCTCCACTTT
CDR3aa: CASSHLGGSYNSPLHF

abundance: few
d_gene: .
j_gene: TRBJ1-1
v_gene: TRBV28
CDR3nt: TGTGCCAGCAGTTTGTCGGGAGCGAACACTGAAGCTTTCTTT
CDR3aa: CASSLSGANTEAFF

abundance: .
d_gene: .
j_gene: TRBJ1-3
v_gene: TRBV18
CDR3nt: TGTGCCAGCTCCCCACAGGACTCTCTCTCTGGAAACACCATATATTTT
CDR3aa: CASSPQDSLSGNTIYF

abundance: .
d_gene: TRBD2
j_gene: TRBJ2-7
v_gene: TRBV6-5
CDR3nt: TGTGCCAGCACCCCGCGGGGGTACGAGCAGTACTTC
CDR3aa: CASTPRGYEQYF

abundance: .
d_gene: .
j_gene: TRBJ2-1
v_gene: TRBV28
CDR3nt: TGTGCCAGCAGCCCGCACCAGGGTGAGGAGCAGTTCTTC
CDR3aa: CASSPHQGEEQFF

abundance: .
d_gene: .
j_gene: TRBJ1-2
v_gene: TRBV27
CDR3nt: TGTGCCAGCAGTTTATCTGTTGGCGGATTCCAACTTGGCTACACCTTC
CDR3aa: CASSLSVGGFQLGYTF

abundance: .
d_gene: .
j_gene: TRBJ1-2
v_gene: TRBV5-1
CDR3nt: TGCGCCAGCAGCGGCGACGGGAACTATGGCTACACCTTC
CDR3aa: CASSGDGNYGYTF

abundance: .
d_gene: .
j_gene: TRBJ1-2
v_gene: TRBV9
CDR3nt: TGTGCCAGCAGCGCGACTGCCGACAGTTATGGCTACACCTTC
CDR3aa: CASSATADSYGYTF

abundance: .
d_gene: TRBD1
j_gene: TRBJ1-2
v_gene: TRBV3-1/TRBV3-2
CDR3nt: TGTGCCAGCAGCCAATTATGGGACAGGGACCGCTATGGCTACACCTTC
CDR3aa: CASSQLWDRDRYGYTF

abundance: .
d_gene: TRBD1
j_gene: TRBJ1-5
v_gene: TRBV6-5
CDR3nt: TGTGCCAGCACAGACAGGGACGGCAATCAGCCCCAGCATTTT
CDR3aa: CASTDRDGNQPQHF

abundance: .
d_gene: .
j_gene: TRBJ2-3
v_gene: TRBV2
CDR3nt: TGTGCCAGCAATTCCGGGGGCACAGATACGCAGTATTTT
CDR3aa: CASNSGGTDTQYF

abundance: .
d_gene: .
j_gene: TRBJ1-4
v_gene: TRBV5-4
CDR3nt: TGTGCCAGCAGCTTTAACAGGGCCTCCAATGAAAAACTGTTTTTT
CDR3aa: CASSFNRASNEKLFF

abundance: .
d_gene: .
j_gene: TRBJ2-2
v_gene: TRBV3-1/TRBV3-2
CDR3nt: TGTGCCAGCAGCCAGGGGACAATGCCCGGGGAGCTGTTTTTT
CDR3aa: CASSQGTMPGELFF

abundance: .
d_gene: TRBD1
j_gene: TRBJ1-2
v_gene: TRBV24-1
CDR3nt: TGTGCCACCCGCGGACAGGACTATGGCTACACCTTC
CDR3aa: CATRGQDYGYTF

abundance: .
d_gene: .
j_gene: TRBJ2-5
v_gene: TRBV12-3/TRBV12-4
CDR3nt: TGTGCCAGCCGGGTTGGTATTAAAGAGACCCAGTACTTC
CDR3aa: CASRVGIKETQYF

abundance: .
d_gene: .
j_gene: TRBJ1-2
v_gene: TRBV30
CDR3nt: TGTGCCTGGACTCGACCGGACAGCATGGGCTACACCTTC
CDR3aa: CAWTRPDSMGYTF

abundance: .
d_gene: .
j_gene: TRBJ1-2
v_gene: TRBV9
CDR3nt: TGTGCCAGCAGCGTAGCCACGGACTATGGCTACACCTTC
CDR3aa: CASSVATDYGYTF

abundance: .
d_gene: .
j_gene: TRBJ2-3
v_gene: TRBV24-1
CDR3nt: TGTGCCACCAGTGATACGCGGTGGAGTTCGGGCACAGATACGCAGTATTTT
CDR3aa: CATSDTRWSSGTDTQYF

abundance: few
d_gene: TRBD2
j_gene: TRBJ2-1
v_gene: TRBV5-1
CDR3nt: TGCGCCAGCAGCTTACGGGGGGGCGAGGAACAGCAGTTCTTC
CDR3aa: CASSLRGGEEQQFF

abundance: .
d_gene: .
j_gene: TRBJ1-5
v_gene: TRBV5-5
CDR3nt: TGTGCCAGCAGCTTGGATCTCGTGGGGGCCCGGGGTCAGCCCCAGCATTTT
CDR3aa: CASSLDLVGARGQPQHF

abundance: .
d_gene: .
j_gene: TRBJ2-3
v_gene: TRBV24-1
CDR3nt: TGTGCCACCAGTGATTTGCAGGGGGAGGGCACAGATACGCAGTATTTT
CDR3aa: CATSDLQGEGTDTQYF

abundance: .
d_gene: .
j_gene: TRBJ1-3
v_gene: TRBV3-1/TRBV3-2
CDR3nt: TGTGCCAGCAGCCAAGACGAGGTACGCCGAAACACCATATATTTT
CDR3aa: CASSQDEVRRNTIYF

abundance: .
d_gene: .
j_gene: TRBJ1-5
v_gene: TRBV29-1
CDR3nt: TGCATCCTGACTGGTCTGACAGACGCCCTCCGGCAGCCCCAGCATTTT
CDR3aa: CILTGLTDALRQPQHF

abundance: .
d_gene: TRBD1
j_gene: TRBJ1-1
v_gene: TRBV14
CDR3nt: TGTGCCAGCAGTAGGGACAGGAACACTGAAGCTTTCTTT
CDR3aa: CASSRDRNTEAFF

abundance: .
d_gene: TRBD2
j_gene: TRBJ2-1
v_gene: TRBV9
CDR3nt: TGTGCCAGCTCTCCGTTTAGCGGGGGGGCCTGGGACAATGAGCAGTTCTTC
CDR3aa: CASSPFSGGAWDNEQFF

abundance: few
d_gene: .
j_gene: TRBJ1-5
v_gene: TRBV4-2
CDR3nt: TGTGCCAGCAGCCAAGAATTGTTCCCTAATCAGCCCCAGCATTTT
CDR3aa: CASSQELFPNQPQHF

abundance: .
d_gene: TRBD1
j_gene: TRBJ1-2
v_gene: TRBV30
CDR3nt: TGTGCCTGGAACGACCGGGACAGGGGGTATGGCTACACCTTC
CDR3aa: CAWNDRDRGYGYTF

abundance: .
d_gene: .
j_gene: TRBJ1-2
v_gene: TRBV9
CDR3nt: TGTGCCAGCAGCCCTACAGGGATCGATGGCTACACCTTC
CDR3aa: CASSPTGIDGYTF

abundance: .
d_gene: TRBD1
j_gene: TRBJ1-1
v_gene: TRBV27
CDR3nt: TGTGCCAGCAGTCACACAGGGGGGTTGAACACTGAAGCTTTCTTT
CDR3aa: CASSHTGGLNTEAFF

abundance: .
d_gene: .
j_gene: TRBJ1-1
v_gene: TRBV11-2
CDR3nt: TGTGCCAGCAGCCAGGGGTTTTCAGCTTTCTTT
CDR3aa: CASSQGFSAFF

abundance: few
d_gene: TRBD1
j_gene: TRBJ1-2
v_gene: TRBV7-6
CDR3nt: TGTGCCAGCAGTTCGGACAGGTTCTATGGCTACACCTTC
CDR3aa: CASSSDRFYGYTF

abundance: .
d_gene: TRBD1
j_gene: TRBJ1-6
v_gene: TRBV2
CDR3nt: TGTGCCAGTCTCCAACAGGGGTCCTATAATTCACCCCTCCACTTT
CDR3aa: CASLQQGSYNSPLHF

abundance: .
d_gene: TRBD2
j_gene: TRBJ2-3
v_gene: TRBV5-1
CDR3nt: TGCGCCAGCAGCTTGTGGGGAGGGTACACAGATACGCAGTATTTT
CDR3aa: CASSLWGGYTDTQYF

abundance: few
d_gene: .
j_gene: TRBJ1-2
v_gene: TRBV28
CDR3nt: TGTGCCAGCAGTTTAATTGCCGCCGGGGGTGGTGGCTACACCTTC
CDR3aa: CASSLIAAGGGGYTF

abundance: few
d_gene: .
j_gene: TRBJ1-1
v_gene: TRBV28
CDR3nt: TGTGCCAGCAGACTTGAACAGGGATTAGCTTTCTTT
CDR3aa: CASRLEQGLAFF

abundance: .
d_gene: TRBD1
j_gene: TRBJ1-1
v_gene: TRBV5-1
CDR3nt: TGCGCCAGCAGCGTAACCACAGGGGGAGGGACTGAAGCTTTCTTT
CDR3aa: CASSVTTGGGTEAFF

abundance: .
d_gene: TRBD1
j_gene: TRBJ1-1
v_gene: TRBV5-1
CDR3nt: TGCGCCAGCAGCCACCCGGGACAGGGGGACACTGAAGCTTTCTTT
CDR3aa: CASSHPGQGDTEAFF